This T cell receptor beta chain was documented in a study of blood T cell repertoires in COVID-19. Study-wide background: Collection of acute and convalescent COVID-19 samples took place in the United States, Italy and Spain. Nucleic acid was either cDNA or gDNA, and it came from T cells, B-cell-depleted T cells, or PBMCs.

CDR3 length equals 16 residues. The V gene end was trimmed by 0 bases and the J gene end by 3 bases; junction bases not matched to a gene: 4. Per germline, CDR1 LNHNV and CDR2 YYDKDF (reference sequence). Methods used by the authors: Reference gene primers were amplified, and this amplification served to estimate nucleated cell counts. TCRdb's table, derived via immunoSEQ multiplex PCR, lists solely in-frame clones and lacks some. The D gene and trimming were derived from the DNA, and the V and J assignments and clone size from that table. Of roughly 110,000 clones in the sample, 84% are singletons; the top ten hold around 4.4%.

The J gene is TRBJ2-7, the V gene TRBV15, with 11 bases lining up with TRBD2. The sequenced sample was peripheral blood. This clonotype was obtained from a human donor in a cohort sampled during active COVID-19. CDR3 sequence: CATSREPSGRIYEQYV. CDR3 DNA: TGTGCCACCAGCAGAGAACCTAGCGGGAGGATCTACGAGCAGTACGTC.